A single sample gave rise to the 20 T cell receptor beta chains below, sequenced in a study of identical twins. TCRdb analysed the 5' RACE reads with MiXCR anew, one entry per CDR3 protein. The sample lists some 97,000 distinct CDR3 sequences, 5.9% occurring once. The sample was memory T cells sorted from blood. The receptors were sampled from a woman aged 50 to 65 in good health.

This clonotype has only a few counts. V usage is TRBV6-5 and J usage is TRBJ2-1; perhaps TRBD2 as D (5 bases). Trimming pared 5 bases from V and 3 bases from J, leaving 26 bases between. In germline, CDR1 is MNHEY, CDR2 SVGAGI. This CDR3 spans 19 amino acids. The CDR3 coding sequence is TGTGCCAGCAGTCGGTCTAGTGCCTCTTCTAGCAGACTCTACAATGAGCAGTTCTTC. Encoded protein: CASSRSSASSSRLYNEQFF.

The chain is built from TRBV12-3 or TRBV12-4 and TRBJ2-5, with TRBD2 identical over 8 bases. The CDR3 loop spans 17 amino acids. After removal of 5 bases from V and 3 bases from J, the junction contained 14 bases not matched to a gene. CDR3 nucleotide sequence: TGTGCCAGCAGTCAGCCCCTAGCTAGCGGGTGGGAAGAGACCCAGTACTTC. Its translation: CASSQPLASGWEETQYF.

This clonotype occurred many times. The rearrangement joins TRBV29-1 to TRBJ1-1; D unresolved. The CDR3 is made up of 12 amino acids. Germline values: CDR1 SQVTM, CDR2 ANQGSEA. The germline V and J ends were trimmed by 7 bases and 3 bases, with 12 bases remaining between them. The CDR3 DNA reads TGCAGCGCCGTGGAGCGAGACACTGAAGCTTTCTTT. The encoded protein is CSAVERDTEAFF.

This chain uses TRBV4-1 with TRBJ1-1; the D gene is possibly TRBD1 (6 bases). This CDR3 comprises 17 residues. Per the germline V gene, CDR1 is MGHRA and CDR2 is YSYEKL. Trimming left V 0 bases short and J 3 bases short, with 17 bases between. The CDR3: CASSQDRRGKVYTEAFF. The CDR3 region has the DNA TGCGCCAGCAGCCAAGACCGCAGGGGAAAGGTTTACACTGAAGCTTTCTTT.

This clonotype was seen repeatedly, ten times or more. V gene TRBV5-1 combines with J gene TRBJ2-3; D unresolved. V lost 6 bases and J lost 2, with 13 bases in between. Germline-derived CDR1 and CDR2 are SGHRS and YFSETQ. This CDR3 comprises 14 residues. The CDR3 sequence: CASKWSPYTDTQYF. CDR3 nucleotides: TGCGCCAGCAAATGGAGTCCTTACACAGATACGCAGTATTTT.

This clonotype showed up many times. V usage is TRBV6-4 and J usage is TRBJ2-3; D gene uncertain. Germline CDR1 and CDR2: MRHNA and SNTAGT. CDR3 length: 14 residues. Trimming removed 10 bases from V and 2 bases from J, with 16 bases in between. CDR3 sequence (DNA): TGTGCCACCAGCCGAGAGTTCTACACAGATACGCAGTATTTT. Amino acids: CATSREFYTDTQYF.

This clonotype was counted ten times or more. The chain recombines TRBV15 with TRBJ2-2; D may be TRBD1 or TRBD2 (5 bases each). CDR1 and CDR2 from the germline V gene are LNHNV and YYDKDF (reference sequence). V lost 1 base and J lost 5, with 14 bases in between. The length of the CDR3 is 16 residues. CDR3 sequence: CATSRVSGARTGELFF. For the CDR3, the DNA is TGTGCCACCAGCAGAGTGTCCGGGGCGCGAACCGGGGAGCTGTTTTTT.

There are many counts of this clonotype. This rearrangement joins TRBV6-6 to TRBJ2-7, with D tentatively TRBD1 or TRBD2 (5 bases each). The CDR3 runs 14 residues. Germline V gene lookup returns CDR1 MNHNY and CDR2 SVGAGI (reference sequence). V gave up 4 bases and J gave up 3 bases, with 13 bases separating them. The CDR3 spells CASSSMRGYYEQYV. In DNA form, the CDR3 reads TGTGCCAGCAGTTCTATGAGGGGCTACTACGAGCAGTACGTC.

This clonotype was detected many times. The chain links TRBV6-1 to TRBJ1-6, with 7 nucleotides matching TRBD1. J lost 5 bases, V lost 7 bases, and 5 bases had no gene match. Germline V gives CDR1 MNHNS, CDR2 SASEGT. The CDR3 totals 14 residues. CDR3 region: CASMRDRDNSPLHF. The CDR3 DNA is TGTGCCAGCATGAGGGACAGAGATAATTCACCCCTCCACTTT.

The chain links TRBV11-2 to TRBJ2-1; D is possibly TRBD2 (6 bases). Germline CDR1 reads SGHAT; CDR2 reads FQNNGV. The CDR3 is 16 residues long. V shed 5 bases and J shed 6 bases, with 20 bases lying between them. CDR3 in DNA: TGTGCCAGCAGCCAAATTCACGGGAGACTCGGCAATGAGCAGTTCTTC. Its translation: CASSQIHGRLGNEQFF.

Notes on this clonotype: A much larger clone sits a single nucleotide away, making a read error possible. Since the CDR3 does not end with the conserved phenylalanine or tryptophan, this likely comes from a read error. The J gene is TRBJ2-3, the V gene TRBV20-1; 7 bases align to TRBD2. There are 14 residues in the CDR3. Germline loops: CDR1 DFQATT, CDR2 SNEGSKA (reference sequence). V gave up 5 bases and J gave up 2 bases; unmatched junction bases: 7. Written as DNA, the CDR3 is TGCAGTGCTCGCGGGGGTGGCTACACAGATACGCAGTATTGT. Translating gives CSARGGGYTDTQYC.

The gene calls are TRBV6-1 and TRBJ2-1; no definite D call. Trimming left V 2 bases short and J 4 bases short, with 18 bases between. The V gene's germline CDR1 is MNHNS and CDR2 SASEGT. This CDR3 is 17 amino acids long. In DNA form, the CDR3 reads TGTGCCAGCAGTGAAAAATCATGGAGACACAATTACAATGAGCAGTTCTTC. Encoded protein: CASSEKSWRHNYNEQFF.

This clonotype was detected a few times. V usage is TRBV11-2 and J usage is TRBJ2-7; no clear D. The CDR3 contains 13 residues. Germline CDR1 and CDR2: SGHAT and FQNNGV. Trimming stripped 5 bases from V and 7 bases from J, with 15 bases between. The CDR3 sequence: CASSLLGFGEQYV. The CDR3 nucleotides read TGTGCCAGCAGCCTGTTAGGATTTGGAGAGCAGTACGTC.

Many counts were recorded for this clonotype. The J gene is TRBJ2-1, the V gene TRBV10-1; D remains ambiguous. Trimming cost V 8 bases and J 5 bases, with 19 bases left between them. Germline-derived CDR1 and CDR2 are WNHNN and SYGVQD (reference sequence). This CDR3 contains 15 residues. CDR3 sequence: CASSWGDHSNNEQFF. Written as DNA, the CDR3 is TGCGCCAGCTCTTGGGGTGATCATTCGAACAATGAGCAGTTCTTC.

The chain uses TRBV5-1 and TRBJ2-1; 8 bases are shared with TRBD1. V shed 3 bases, J shed 9 bases, and the junction held 11 bases outside the gene matches. Germline values: CDR1 SGHRS, CDR2 YFSETQ. CDR3 length: 15 residues. In DNA, the CDR3 is TGCGCCAGCAGCTCCGGAACAGGGGGGTTCGGTGAGCAGTTCTTC. It specifies CASSSGTGGFGEQFF. Drawing the rest from reference TRBV5-1 and TRBJ2-1, the complete variable domain is KAGVTQTPRYLIKTRGQQVTLSCSPISGHRSVSWYQQTPGQGLQFLFEYFSETQRNKGNFPGRFSGRQFSNSRSEMNVSTLELGDSALYLCASSSGTGGFGEQFFGPGTRLTVL.

This clonotype has a handful of counts. The gene calls are TRBV6-5 and TRBJ1-2; a weak D match, TRBD1 (6 bases). Trimming took off 5 bases at V and 7 bases at J, with 11 bases between the two ends. The CDR3 runs 12 residues. Germline values: CDR1 MNHEY, CDR2 SVGAGI. The CDR3 is CASSLRGGGYTF. CDR3 in DNA: TGTGCCAGCAGTCTCAGGGGTGGTGGCTACACCTTC.

This clonotype has at least ten counts. The rearrangement joins TRBV13 to TRBJ2-6; D ambiguous. This CDR3 is 14 amino acids long. The V end was cut by 5 bases, the J end by 4 bases, with 9 bases between. Germline V gene data show CDR1 as PRHDT and CDR2 as FYEKMQ (reference sequence). The CDR3 DNA reads TGTGCCAGCAGCCTCAGGTCCGGGGCCAACGTCCTGACTTTC. Translation gives CASSLRSGANVLTF.

This clonotype was detected many times. The V and J genes are TRBV3-1 and TRBJ1-5; no clear D. Germline values: CDR1 LGHDT, CDR2 YNNKEL (reference sequence). The germline V and J ends were trimmed by 4 bases and 7 bases, with 20 bases remaining between them. The CDR3 has 16 amino acids. This CDR3 is CASSPTNVGVRQPQHF. CDR3 DNA: TGTGCCAGCAGCCCCACCAACGTCGGGGTTCGGCAGCCCCAGCATTTT.

CDR3 DNA sequence: TGTGCCAGTAGTATGGGGGGGGAACAGCCCCAGCATTTT. This sequence encodes CASSMGGEQPQHF. This rearrangement joins TRBV19 to TRBJ1-5, with D tentatively TRBD1 (5 bases). Germline V gene lookup returns CDR1 LNHDA and CDR2 SQIVND (reference sequence). V gave up 3 bases and J gave up 7 bases, with 10 bases separating them. The CDR3 extends over 13 amino acids.

This clonotype was detected many times. The CDR3, as DNA: TGTGCCATCAGGGGGGAGGGTAGCGGCCAATGGTACGTC. Amino acids: CAIRGEGSGQWYV. The chain recombines TRBV10-3 with TRBJ2-7, with 7 bases aligning to TRBD2. The CDR3 covers 13 residues. The germline gives CDR1 ENHRY, CDR2 SYGVKD. V lost 6 bases and J lost 12; bases outside the gene matches: 14.